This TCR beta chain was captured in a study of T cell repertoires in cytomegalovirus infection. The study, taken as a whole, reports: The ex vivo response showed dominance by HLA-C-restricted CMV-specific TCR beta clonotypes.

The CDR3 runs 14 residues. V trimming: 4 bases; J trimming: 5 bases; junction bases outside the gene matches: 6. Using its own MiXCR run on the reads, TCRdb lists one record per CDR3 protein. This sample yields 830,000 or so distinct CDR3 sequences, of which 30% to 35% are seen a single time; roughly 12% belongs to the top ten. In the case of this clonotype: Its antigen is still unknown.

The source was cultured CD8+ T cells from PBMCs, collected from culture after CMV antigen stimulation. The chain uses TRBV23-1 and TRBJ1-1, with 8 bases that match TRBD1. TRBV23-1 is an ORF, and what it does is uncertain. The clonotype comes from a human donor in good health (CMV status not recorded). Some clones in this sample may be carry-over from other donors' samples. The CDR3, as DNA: TGCGCCAGCAGTCTGCCGGACAGGGAGACTGAAGCTTTCTTT. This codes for CASSLPDRETEAFF.